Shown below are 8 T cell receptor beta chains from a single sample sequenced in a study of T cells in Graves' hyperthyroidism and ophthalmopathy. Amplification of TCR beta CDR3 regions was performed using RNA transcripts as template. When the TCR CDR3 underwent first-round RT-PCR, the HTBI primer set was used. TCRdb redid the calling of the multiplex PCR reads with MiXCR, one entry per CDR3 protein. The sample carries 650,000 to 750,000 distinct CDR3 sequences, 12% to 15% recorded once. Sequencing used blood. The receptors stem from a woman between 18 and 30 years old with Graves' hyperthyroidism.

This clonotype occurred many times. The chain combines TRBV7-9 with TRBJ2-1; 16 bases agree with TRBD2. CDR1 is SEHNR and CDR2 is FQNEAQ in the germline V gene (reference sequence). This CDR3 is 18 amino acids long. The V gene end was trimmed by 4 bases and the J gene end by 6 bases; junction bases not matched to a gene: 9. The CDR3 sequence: CASSSETGTSGRGNEQFF. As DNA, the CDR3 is TGTGCCAGCAGCTCCGAGACCGGGACTAGCGGGAGGGGCAATGAGCAGTTCTTC.

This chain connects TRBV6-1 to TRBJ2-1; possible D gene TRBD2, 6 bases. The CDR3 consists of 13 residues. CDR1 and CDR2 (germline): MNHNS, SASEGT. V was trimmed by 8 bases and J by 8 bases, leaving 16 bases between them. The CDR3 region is CASSEGMEDEQFF. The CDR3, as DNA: TGTGCCAGCTCGGAGGGGATGGAGGATGAGCAGTTCTTC.

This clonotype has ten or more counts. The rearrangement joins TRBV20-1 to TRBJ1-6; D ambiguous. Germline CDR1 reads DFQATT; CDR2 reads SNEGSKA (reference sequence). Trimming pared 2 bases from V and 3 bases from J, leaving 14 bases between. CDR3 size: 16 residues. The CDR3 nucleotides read TGCAGTGCTAGACCGCCGGGTCAGGACTATAATTCACCCCTCCACTTT. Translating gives CSARPPGQDYNSPLHF.

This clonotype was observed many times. CDR3 residues: CAGESRRPPYEQYF. DNA for the CDR3: TGTGCTGGTGAAAGCCGGAGGCCGCCCTACGAGCAGTACTTC. This chain uses TRBV30 with TRBJ2-7, with D possibly TRBD2 on 5 matching bases. The CDR3 totals 14 residues. Germline CDR1 and CDR2: GTSNPN and SVGIG (reference sequence). The variable domain in full, completed from reference TRBV30 and TRBJ2-7, reads SQTIHQWPATLVQPVGSPLSLECTVEGTSNPNLYWYRQAAGRGLQLLFYSVGIGQISSEVPQNLSASRPQDRQFILSSKKLLLSDSGFYLCAGESRRPPYEQYFGPGTRLTVT.

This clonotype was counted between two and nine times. CDR3 DNA sequence: TGTGCCAGCAGCTTGGAGGACCTTAGCAATCAGCCCCAGCATTTT. Residues: CASSLEDLSNQPQHF. The rearrangement uses TRBV5-5 and TRBJ1-5, with D unclear. The CDR3 runs 15 residues. Trimming took 0 bases from V and 0 from J, leaving 7 bases between them. The germline V gene encodes CDR1 SGHKS and CDR2 YYEKEE (reference sequence). Full variable domain (outside the CDR3, taken from reference TRBV5-5 and TRBJ1-5): DAGVTQSPTHLIKTRGQQVTLRCSPISGHKSVSWYQQVLGQGPQFIFQYYEKEERGRGNFPDRFSARQFPNYSSELNVNALLLGDSALYLCASSLEDLSNQPQHFGDGTRLSIL.

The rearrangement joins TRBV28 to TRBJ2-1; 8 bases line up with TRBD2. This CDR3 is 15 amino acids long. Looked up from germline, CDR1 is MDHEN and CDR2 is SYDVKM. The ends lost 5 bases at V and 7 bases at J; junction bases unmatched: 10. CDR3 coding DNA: TGTGCCAGCAGTGCCCTAGCGGGTCGGGGAAATGAGCAGTTCTTC. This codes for CASSALAGRGNEQFF.

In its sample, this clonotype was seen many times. CDR3 bases: TGTGCCAGCAGCAAAGGGGGAGCCGGGGCCAACGTCCTGACTTTC. It is translated as CASSKGGAGANVLTF. The rearrangement links TRBV28 to TRBJ2-6, with a possible D match to TRBD1 (6 bases). Germline-derived CDR1 and CDR2 are MDHEN and SYDVKM. Trimming left V 6 bases short and J 4 bases short, with 13 bases between. This CDR3 is built from 15 residues.

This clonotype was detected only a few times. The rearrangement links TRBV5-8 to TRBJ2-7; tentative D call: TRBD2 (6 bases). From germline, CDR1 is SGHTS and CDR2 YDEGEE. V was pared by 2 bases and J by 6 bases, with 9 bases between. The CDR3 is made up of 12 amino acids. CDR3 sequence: CASSFMRGEQYF. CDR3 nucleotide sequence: TGTGCCAGCAGCTTTATGCGGGGCGAGCAGTACTTC.